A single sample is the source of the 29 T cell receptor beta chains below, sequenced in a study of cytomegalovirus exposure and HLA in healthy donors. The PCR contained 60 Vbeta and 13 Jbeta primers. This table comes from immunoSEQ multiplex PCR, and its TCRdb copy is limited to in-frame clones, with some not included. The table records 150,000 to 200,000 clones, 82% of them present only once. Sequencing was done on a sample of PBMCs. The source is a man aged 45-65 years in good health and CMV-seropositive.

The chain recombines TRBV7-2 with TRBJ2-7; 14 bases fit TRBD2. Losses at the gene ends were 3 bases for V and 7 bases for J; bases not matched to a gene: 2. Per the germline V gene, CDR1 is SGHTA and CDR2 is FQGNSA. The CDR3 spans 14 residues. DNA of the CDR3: TGTGCCAGCAGCTTCCGACTAGCGGGAGGGGAGCAGTACTTC. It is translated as CASSFRLAGGEQYF.

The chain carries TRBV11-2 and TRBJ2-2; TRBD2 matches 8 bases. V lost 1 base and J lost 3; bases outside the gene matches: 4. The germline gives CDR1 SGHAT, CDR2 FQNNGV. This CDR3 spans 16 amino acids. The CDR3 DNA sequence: TGTGCCAGCAGCTTAGGGGTAGCGGGGTACACCGGGGAGCTGTTTTTT. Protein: CASSLGVAGYTGELFF.

CDR3 DNA sequence: TGTGCCAGCAGGGTGGGACAGCGAATGAACACTGAAGCTTTCTTT. This encodes CASRVGQRMNTEAFF. This sequence joins TRBV6-5 and TRBJ1-1; TRBD1 matches at 7 bases. Germline loops: CDR1 MNHEY, CDR2 SVGAGI. The CDR3 runs 15 residues. V trimming: 6 bases; J trimming: 0 bases; junction bases outside the gene matches: 7.

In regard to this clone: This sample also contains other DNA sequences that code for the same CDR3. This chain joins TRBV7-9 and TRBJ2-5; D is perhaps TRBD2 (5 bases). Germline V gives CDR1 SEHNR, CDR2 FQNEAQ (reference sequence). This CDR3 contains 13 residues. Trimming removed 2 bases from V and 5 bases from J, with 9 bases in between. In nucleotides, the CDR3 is TGTGCCAGCAGCTTAAATCCGGGGGAGACCCAGTACTTC. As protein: CASSLNPGETQYF.

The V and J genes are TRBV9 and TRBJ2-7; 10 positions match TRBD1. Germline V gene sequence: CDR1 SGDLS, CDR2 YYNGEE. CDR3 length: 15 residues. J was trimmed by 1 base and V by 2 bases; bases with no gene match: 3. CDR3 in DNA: TGTGCCAGCAGCGTGGCGGGACAGGGGTCCTACGAGCAGTACTTC. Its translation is CASSVAGQGSYEQYF.

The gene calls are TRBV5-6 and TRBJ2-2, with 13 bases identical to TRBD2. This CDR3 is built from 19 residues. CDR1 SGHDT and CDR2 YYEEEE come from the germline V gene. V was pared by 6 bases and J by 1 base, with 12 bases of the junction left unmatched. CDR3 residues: CASTRGLAGDLLNTGELFF. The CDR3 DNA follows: TGTGCCAGCACCCGAGGACTAGCGGGAGACCTATTGAACACCGGGGAGCTGTTTTTT.

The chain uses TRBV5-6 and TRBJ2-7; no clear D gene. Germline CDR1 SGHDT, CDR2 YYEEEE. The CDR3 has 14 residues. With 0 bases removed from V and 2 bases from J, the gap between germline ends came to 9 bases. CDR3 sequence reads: CASSLGWRPYEQYF. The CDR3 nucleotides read TGTGCCAGCAGCTTGGGGTGGCGGCCCTACGAGCAGTACTTC.

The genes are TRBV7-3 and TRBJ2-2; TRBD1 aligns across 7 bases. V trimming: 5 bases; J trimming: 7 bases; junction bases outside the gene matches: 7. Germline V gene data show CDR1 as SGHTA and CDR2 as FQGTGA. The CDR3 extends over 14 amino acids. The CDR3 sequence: CASSTKTGYGELFF. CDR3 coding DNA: TGTGCCAGCAGCACCAAGACAGGGTACGGGGAGCTGTTTTTT.

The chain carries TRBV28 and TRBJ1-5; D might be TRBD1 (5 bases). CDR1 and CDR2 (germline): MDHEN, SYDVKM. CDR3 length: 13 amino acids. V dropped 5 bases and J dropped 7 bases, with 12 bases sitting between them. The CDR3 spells CASSEQENQPQHF. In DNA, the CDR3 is TGTGCCAGCAGTGAACAGGAGAACCAGCCCCAGCATTTT.

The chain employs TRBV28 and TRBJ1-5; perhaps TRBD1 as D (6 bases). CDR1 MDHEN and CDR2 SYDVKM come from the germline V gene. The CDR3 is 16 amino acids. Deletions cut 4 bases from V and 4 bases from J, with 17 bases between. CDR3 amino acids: CASSSPFDRFNQPQHF. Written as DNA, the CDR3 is TGTGCCAGCAGTTCTCCCTTCGACAGGTTTAATCAGCCCCAGCATTTT.

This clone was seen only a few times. The CDR3 loop is CASRRLAGGDGEQFF. The CDR3 DNA is TGTGCCAGCAGACGACTAGCGGGAGGAGACGGTGAGCAGTTCTTC. The rearrangement links TRBV7-6 to TRBJ2-1; 13 bases are a match to TRBD2. Germline V CDR1 and CDR2: SGHVS, FNYEAQ. The CDR3 extends over 15 amino acids. V lost 6 bases to trimming and J lost 9 bases; unmatched junction nucleotides: 8. Complete variable domain (other parts from reference TRBV7-6 and TRBJ2-1): GAGVSQSPRYKVTKRGQDVALRCDPISGHVSLYWYRQALGQGPEFLTYFNYEAQQDKSGLPNDRFSAERPEGSISTLTIQRTEQRDSAMYRCASRRLAGGDGEQFFGPGTRLTVL.

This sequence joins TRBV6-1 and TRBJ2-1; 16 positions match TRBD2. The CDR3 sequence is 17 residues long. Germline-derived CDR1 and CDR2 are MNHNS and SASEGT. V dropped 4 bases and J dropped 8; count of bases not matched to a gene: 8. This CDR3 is CASSGRPGLAGGDEQFF. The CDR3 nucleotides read TGTGCCAGCAGTGGAAGACCGGGACTAGCGGGGGGGGATGAGCAGTTCTTC.

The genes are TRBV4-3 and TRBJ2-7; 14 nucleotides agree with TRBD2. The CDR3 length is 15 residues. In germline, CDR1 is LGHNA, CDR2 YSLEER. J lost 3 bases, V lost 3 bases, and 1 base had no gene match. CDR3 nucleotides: TGCGCCAGCAGCCACGGACTAGCGGGAGGCTACGAGCAGTACTTC. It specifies CASSHGLAGGYEQYF.

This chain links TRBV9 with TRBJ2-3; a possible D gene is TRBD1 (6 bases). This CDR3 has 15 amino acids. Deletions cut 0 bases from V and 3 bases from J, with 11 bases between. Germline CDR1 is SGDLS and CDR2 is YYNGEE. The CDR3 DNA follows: TGTGCCAGCAGCGTAGCTTTTCAGGGGACAGATACGCAGTATTTT. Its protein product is CASSVAFQGTDTQYF.

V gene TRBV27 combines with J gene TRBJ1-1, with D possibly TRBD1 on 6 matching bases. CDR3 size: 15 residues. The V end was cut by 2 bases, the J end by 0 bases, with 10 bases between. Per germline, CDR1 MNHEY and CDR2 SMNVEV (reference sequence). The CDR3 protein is CASSLEGTMNTEAFF. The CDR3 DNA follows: TGTGCCAGCAGTTTAGAAGGGACAATGAACACTGAAGCTTTCTTT.

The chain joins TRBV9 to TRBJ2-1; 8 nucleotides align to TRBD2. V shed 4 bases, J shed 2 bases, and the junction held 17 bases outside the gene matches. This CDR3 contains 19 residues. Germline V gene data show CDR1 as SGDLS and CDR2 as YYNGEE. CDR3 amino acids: CASSPRRSESGGAYNEQFF. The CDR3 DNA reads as TGTGCCAGCAGCCCCCGGCGAAGTGAGTCGGGGGGGGCCTACAATGAGCAGTTCTTC.

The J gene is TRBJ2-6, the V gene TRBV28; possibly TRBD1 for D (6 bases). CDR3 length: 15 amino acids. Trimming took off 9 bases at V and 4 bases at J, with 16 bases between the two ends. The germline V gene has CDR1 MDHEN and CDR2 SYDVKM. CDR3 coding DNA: TGTGCCAGTACCATACAGGGTTCCGGGGCCAACGTCCTGACTTTC. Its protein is CASTIQGSGANVLTF.

DNA of the CDR3: TGCGCCAGCAGCTTGGAGTTATTGGCGGTCAGCTCCTACGAGCAGTACTTC. Residues: CASSLELLAVSSYEQYF. The chain recombines TRBV5-1 with TRBJ2-7; D is uncertain. The CDR3 runs 17 residues. V lost 0 bases, J lost 0 bases, and 16 bases lay in between. The germline CDR1 and CDR2 sequences are SGHRS and YFSETQ.

This CDR3 reads CASSLTSGRGDTQYF. CDR3 DNA sequence: TGTGCCAGCAGCTTGACTAGCGGGAGAGGGGATACGCAGTATTTT. The chain recombines TRBV7-6 with TRBJ2-3; TRBD2 agrees at 12 bases. This CDR3 contains 15 residues. Germline V gene sequence: CDR1 SGHVS, CDR2 FNYEAQ. J was trimmed by 6 bases and V by 3 bases; bases with no gene match: 4.

The CDR3 sequence is CASSQVASGRYEQYF. The CDR3 nucleotides are TGTGCCAGCAGCCAAGTGGCTAGCGGGAGGTACGAGCAGTACTTC. The chain has TRBV4-2 and TRBJ2-7, with 11 positions matching TRBD2. Germline lookup yields CDR1 LGHNA and CDR2 YNFKEQ. V trimming: 1 base; J trimming: 4 bases; junction bases outside the gene matches: 3. The CDR3 is 15 amino acids.

For the CDR3, the DNA is TGTGCCAGCAGTTACTCGGGACTAGCGAACACCGGGGAGCTGTTTTTT. Amino acids: CASSYSGLANTGELFF. The rearrangement uses TRBV6-5 and TRBJ2-2, with TRBD2 matching over 8 bases. The CDR3 runs 16 residues. Germline V lookup: CDR1 MNHEY, CDR2 SVGAGI. The V and J ends lost 0 bases and 0 bases, in that order; junction bases with no gene match: 0.

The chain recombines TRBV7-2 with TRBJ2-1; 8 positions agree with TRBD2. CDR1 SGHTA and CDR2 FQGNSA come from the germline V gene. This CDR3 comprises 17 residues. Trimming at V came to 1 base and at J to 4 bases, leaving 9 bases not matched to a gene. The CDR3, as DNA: TGTGCCAGCAGCTTAGGCCCTAACGGGGGGGCTTACAATGAGCAGTTCTTC. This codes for CASSLGPNGGAYNEQFF.

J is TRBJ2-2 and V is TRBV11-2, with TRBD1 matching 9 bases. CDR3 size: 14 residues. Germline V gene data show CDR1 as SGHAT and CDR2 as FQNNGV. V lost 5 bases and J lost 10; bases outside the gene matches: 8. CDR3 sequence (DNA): TGTGCCAGCAGCCGCGGGACAGGGAGGGTGGAGCTGTTTTTT. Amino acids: CASSRGTGRVELFF.

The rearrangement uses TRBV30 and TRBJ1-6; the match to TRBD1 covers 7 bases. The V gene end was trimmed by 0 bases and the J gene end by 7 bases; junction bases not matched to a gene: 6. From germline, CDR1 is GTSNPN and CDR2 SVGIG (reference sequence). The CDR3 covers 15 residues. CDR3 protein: CAWSVRQGGNSPLHF. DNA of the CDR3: TGTGCCTGGAGTGTACGACAGGGTGGCAATTCACCCCTCCACTTT.

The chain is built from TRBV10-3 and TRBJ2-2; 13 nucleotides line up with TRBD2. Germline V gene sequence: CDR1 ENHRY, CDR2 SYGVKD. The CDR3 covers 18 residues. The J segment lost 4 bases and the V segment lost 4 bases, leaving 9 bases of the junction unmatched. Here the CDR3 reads CAISGGLAGRSGTGELFF. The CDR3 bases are TGTGCCATCAGTGGGGGACTAGCGGGGAGGAGCGGCACCGGGGAGCTGTTTTTT.

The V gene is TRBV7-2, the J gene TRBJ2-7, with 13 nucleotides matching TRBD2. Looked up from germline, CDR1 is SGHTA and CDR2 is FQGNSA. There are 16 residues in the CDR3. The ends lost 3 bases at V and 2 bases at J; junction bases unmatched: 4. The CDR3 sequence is CASSFYTSGGAYEQYF. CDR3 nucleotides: TGTGCCAGCAGCTTCTATACTAGCGGGGGGGCCTACGAGCAGTACTTC.

The CDR3 nucleotides read TGTGCCAGCAGCTCCCTGGGGAGCACCGGGGAGCTGTTTTTT. It yields the protein CASSSLGSTGELFF. This chain links TRBV7-9 with TRBJ2-2, with a weak D call TRBD2 (5 bases). CDR3 length: 14 residues. Trimming cost V 4 bases and J 4 bases, with 10 bases left between them. Per the germline V gene, CDR1 is SEHNR and CDR2 is FQNEAQ (reference sequence).

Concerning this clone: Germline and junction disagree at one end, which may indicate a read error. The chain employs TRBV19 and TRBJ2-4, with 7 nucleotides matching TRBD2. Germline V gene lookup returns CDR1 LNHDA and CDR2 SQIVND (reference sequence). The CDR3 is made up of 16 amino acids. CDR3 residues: CASSTATGGGKNSQYF. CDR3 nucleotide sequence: TGTGCCAGTAGTACCGCGACCGGCGGGGGTAAAAACAGTCAGTACTTC.

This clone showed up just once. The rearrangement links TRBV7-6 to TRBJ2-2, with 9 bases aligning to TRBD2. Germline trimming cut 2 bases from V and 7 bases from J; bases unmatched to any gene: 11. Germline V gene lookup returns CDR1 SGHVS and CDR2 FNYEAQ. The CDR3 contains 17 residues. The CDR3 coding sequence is TGTGCCAGCAGCTTACTGGTTTTCGTAGCGGGAGACGGGGAGCTGTTTTTT. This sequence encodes CASSLLVFVAGDGELFF.